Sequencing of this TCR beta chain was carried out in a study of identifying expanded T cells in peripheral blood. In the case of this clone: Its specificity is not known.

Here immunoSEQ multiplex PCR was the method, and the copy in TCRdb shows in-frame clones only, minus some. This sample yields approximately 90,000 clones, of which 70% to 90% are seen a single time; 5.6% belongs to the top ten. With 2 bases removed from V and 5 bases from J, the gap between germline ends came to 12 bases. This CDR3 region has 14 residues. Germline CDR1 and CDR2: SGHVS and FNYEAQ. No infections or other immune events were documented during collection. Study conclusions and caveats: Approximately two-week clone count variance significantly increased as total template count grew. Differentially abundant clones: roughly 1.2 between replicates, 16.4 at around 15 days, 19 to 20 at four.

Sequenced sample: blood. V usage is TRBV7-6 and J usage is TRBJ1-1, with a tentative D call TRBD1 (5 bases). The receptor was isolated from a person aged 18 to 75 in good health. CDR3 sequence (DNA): TGTGCCAGCAGCTTACGGCAGGGAGGTACTGAAGCTTTCTTT. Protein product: CASSLRQGGTEAFF.